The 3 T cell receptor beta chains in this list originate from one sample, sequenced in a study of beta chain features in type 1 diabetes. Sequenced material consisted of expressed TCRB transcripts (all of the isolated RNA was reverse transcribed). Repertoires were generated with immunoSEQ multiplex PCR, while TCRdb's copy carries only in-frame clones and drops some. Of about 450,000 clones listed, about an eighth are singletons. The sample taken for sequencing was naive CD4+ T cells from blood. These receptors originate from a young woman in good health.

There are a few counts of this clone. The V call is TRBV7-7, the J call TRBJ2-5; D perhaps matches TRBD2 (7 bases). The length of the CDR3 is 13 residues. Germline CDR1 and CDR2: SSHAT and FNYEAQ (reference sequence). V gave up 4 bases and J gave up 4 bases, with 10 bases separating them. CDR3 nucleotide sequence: TGTGCCAGCAGCTGGGGAGGGGGAGAGACCCAGTACTTC. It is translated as CASSWGGGETQYF.

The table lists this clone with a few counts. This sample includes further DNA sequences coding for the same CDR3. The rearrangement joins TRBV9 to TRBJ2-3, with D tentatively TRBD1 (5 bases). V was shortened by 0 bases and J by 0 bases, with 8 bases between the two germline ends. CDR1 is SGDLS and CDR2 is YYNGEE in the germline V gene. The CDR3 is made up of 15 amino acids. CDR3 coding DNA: TGTGCCAGCAGCGTAGAAGGGGTTAGCACAGATACGCAGTATTTT. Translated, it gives CASSVEGVSTDTQYF.

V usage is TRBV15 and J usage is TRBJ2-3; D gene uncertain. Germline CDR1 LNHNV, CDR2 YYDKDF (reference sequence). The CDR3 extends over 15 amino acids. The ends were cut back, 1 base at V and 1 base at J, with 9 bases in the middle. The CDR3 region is CATSRGTRRTDTQYF. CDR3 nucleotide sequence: TGTGCCACCAGCAGAGGGACCAGGCGCACAGATACGCAGTATTTT.